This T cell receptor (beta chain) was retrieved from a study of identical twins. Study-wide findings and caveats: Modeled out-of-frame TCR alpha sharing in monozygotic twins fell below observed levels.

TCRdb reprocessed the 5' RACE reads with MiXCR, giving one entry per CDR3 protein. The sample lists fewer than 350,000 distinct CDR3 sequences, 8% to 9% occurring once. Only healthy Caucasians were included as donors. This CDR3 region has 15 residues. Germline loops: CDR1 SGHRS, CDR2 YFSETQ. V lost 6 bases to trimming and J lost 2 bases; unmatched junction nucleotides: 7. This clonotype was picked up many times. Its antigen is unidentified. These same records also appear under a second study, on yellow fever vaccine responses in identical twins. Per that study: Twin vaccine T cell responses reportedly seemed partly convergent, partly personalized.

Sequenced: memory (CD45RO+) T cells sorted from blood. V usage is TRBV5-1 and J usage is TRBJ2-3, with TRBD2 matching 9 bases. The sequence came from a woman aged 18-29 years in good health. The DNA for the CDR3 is TGCGCCAGCACCAGAGCGGGAGGAATCACAGATACGCAGTATTTT. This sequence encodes CASTRAGGITDTQYF.